These 26 T cell receptor beta chains were all obtained from the same sample, sequenced in a study of T cells in localized non-small cell lung cancer. Only in-frame clones appear in the TCRdb table, and some are missing; sequencing was by immunoSEQ multiplex PCR. This sample has 1,500 to 2,000 clones, with less than 25% found just once. The sequencing here drew on normal lung tissue next to the tumor, taken before any cancer treatment. These receptors came from a man between 35 and 75 years old with stage I lung adenocarcinoma.

V is TRBV5-1 and J is TRBJ1-5; TRBD1 matches at 8 bases. CDR1 and CDR2 from the germline V gene are SGHRS and YFSETQ. This CDR3 comprises 17 residues. Trimming at V came to 4 bases and at J to 3 bases, leaving 12 bases not matched to a gene. In nucleotides, the CDR3 is TGCGCCAGCAGCCCGGGACAGGCCGGACTAGACAATCAGCCCCAGCATTTT. This gives the protein CASSPGQAGLDNQPQHF. The variable domain in full, completed from reference TRBV5-1 and TRBJ1-5, reads KAGVTQTPRYLIKTRGQQVTLSCSPISGHRSVSWYQQTPGQGLQFLFEYFSETQRNKGNFPGRFSGRQFSNSRSEMNVSTLELGDSALYLCASSPGQAGLDNQPQHFGDGTRLSIL.

DNA for the CDR3: TGTGCTAGTGCCTTAGGGTACCAAGAGACCCAGTACTTC. It specifies CASALGYQETQYF. The rearrangement joins TRBV12-5 to TRBJ2-5; D gene uncertain. V dropped 7 bases and J dropped 0 bases, with 9 bases sitting between them. In germline, CDR1 is LGHNT, CDR2 FRNRAP. The CDR3 is 13 amino acids.

The rearrangement uses TRBV9 and TRBJ2-3; 10 bases are shared with TRBD1. CDR1 is SGDLS, CDR2 YYNGEE, per germline. This CDR3 is 15 amino acids long. After removal of 4 bases from V and 3 bases from J, the junction contained 5 bases not matched to a gene. CDR3 DNA: TGTGCCAGCAGCTCGACAGGGGGCGCGACAGATACGCAGTATTTT. Its translation: CASSSTGGATDTQYF.

This clone is medium-sized. This sequence joins TRBV6-8 and TRBJ2-1; perhaps TRBD2 as D (5 bases). The V gene lost 10 bases and the J gene lost 7 bases, with 14 bases spanning the gap. Looked up from germline, CDR1 is MNHGY and CDR2 is SAAAGT. The CDR3 runs to 12 residues. The CDR3 DNA follows: TGTGCCATCGGGGAAGGTTGGAATGAGCAGTTCTTC. Its protein product is CAIGEGWNEQFF.

This clone is judged medium-sized. This sample includes further DNA sequences coding for the same CDR3. J is TRBJ2-5 and V is TRBV11-3; D is unclear. The CDR3 loop spans 14 amino acids. Germline V lookup: CDR1 SGHNT, CDR2 YENEEA. Trimming left V 2 bases short and J 5 bases short, with 12 bases between. This CDR3 is CASSLRGRGETQYF. For the CDR3, the DNA is TGTGCCAGCAGCTTAAGAGGTAGAGGTGAGACCCAGTACTTC.

By its share, this clone is large. This chain links TRBV14 with TRBJ1-1; D is possibly TRBD1 (6 bases). The CDR3 runs to 15 residues. Trimming removed 1 base at V and 1 base at J, with 10 bases between. The V gene's germline CDR1 is SGHDN and CDR2 FVKESK. This CDR3 is CASSQVTGWNTEAFF. The CDR3 region has the DNA TGTGCCAGCAGCCAAGTTACAGGGTGGAACACTGAAGCTTTCTTT.

The chain has TRBV29-1 and TRBJ1-2; D perhaps matches TRBD1 (5 bases). The germline CDR1 and CDR2 sequences are SQVTM and ANQGSEA. This CDR3 region has 13 residues. V shed 3 bases and J shed 8 bases, with 16 bases lying between them. The CDR3 protein is CSVDFYQGGGYTF. CDR3 coding DNA: TGCAGCGTTGATTTTTACCAGGGTGGGGGCTACACCTTC.

The rearrangement joins TRBV11-3 to TRBJ2-3, with a weak D call TRBD2 (6 bases). V lost 5 bases and J lost 0, with 18 bases in between. The CDR3 is 17 amino acids. Germline assignment: CDR1 SGHNT and CDR2 YENEEA. The CDR3 nucleotides are TGTGCCAGCAGCCGGTTCGGCGGAGGGACTAGCACAGATACGCAGTATTTT. Encoded protein: CASSRFGGGTSTDTQYF. Combining the CDR3 with reference TRBV11-3 and TRBJ2-3 gives the whole variable domain EAGVVQSPRYKIIEKKQPVAFWCNPISGHNTLYWYLQNLGQGPELLIRYENEEAVDDSQLPKDRFSAERLKGVDSTLKIQPAELGDSAVYLCASSRFGGGTSTDTQYFGPGTRLTVL.

This clone was found a few times. The chain couples TRBV11-3 to TRBJ2-1; D ambiguous. Trimming cost V 5 bases and J 3 bases, with 11 bases left between them. Looked up from germline, CDR1 is SGHNT and CDR2 is YENEEA. The CDR3 is 14 residues long. The CDR3 nucleotides read TGTGCCAGCAGCCTGCAGTCCCTCTACAATGAGCAGTTCTTC. Its translation: CASSLQSLYNEQFF. Full variable domain (outside the CDR3, taken from reference TRBV11-3 and TRBJ2-1): EAGVVQSPRYKIIEKKQPVAFWCNPISGHNTLYWYLQNLGQGPELLIRYENEEAVDDSQLPKDRFSAERLKGVDSTLKIQPAELGDSAVYLCASSLQSLYNEQFFGPGTRLTVL.

This clone is termed medium-sized. The CDR3 loop reads CASSLGRVANTEAFF. For the CDR3, the DNA is TGTGCCAGCAGCCTCGGACGTGTCGCGAACACTGAAGCTTTCTTT. The genes are TRBV11-3 and TRBJ1-1; D is unclear. CDR1 is SGHNT and CDR2 is YENEEA in the germline V gene. This CDR3 region has 15 residues. Trimming cost V 5 bases and J 1 base, with 14 bases left between them.

This clone was observed a few times. This rearrangement joins TRBV6-8 to TRBJ1-2; TRBD1 matches at 7 bases. The CDR3 is 13 amino acids. V shed 6 bases and J 8 bases; nucleotides not matched to a gene: 9. Per germline, CDR1 MNHGY and CDR2 SAAAGT. The CDR3 here is CASRLGTDGGYTF. DNA for the CDR3: TGTGCCAGCAGACTCGGGACAGATGGCGGCTACACCTTC.

This clone showed up just a few times. This chain's CDR3 is CASSKRTGGDEQYF. CDR3 nucleotide sequence: TGTGCCAGCAGTAAAAGGACAGGGGGGGACGAGCAGTACTTC. The chain couples TRBV6-8 to TRBJ2-7; TRBD1 matches 10 bases. The length of the CDR3 is 14 residues. V trimming: 5 bases; J trimming: 5 bases; junction bases outside the gene matches: 6. CDR1 MNHGY and CDR2 SAAAGT come from the germline V gene.

This clone is labeled as large (0.1 to 1%). V and J are TRBV25-1 and TRBJ2-3, with TRBD1 as a possible D gene (5 bases). V dropped 3 bases and J dropped 6 bases, with 13 bases sitting between them. Germline V CDR1 and CDR2: MGHDK, SYGVNS. The CDR3 consists of 14 residues. The CDR3 is CASSDSLRDDTQYF. The CDR3 DNA sequence: TGTGCCAGCAGTGATTCCCTCAGGGATGATACGCAGTATTTT.

The J gene is TRBJ2-2, the V gene TRBV11-3; D unresolved. The germline gives CDR1 SGHNT, CDR2 YENEEA. This CDR3 contains 14 residues. Trimming took 5 bases from V and 8 from J, leaving 15 bases between them. In nucleotides, the CDR3 is TGTGCCAGCAGCCCCGGACCCTTTGGGGGGGAGCTGTTTTTT. Protein: CASSPGPFGGELFF.

This chain uses TRBV30 with TRBJ1-2; no clear D gene. Germline CDR1 and CDR2: GTSNPN and SVGIG (reference sequence). The V end lost 2 bases, the J end lost 3 bases, and 7 bases lay between the germline ends. This CDR3 region has 12 residues. As DNA, the CDR3 is TGTGCCTGGAGTAGGAGGGACTATGGCTACACCTTC. Translating it yields CAWSRRDYGYTF.

This clone qualifies as medium-sized. The rearrangement joins TRBV9 to TRBJ2-3; 14 bases fit TRBD2. The V gene's germline CDR1 is SGDLS and CDR2 YYNGEE. J lost 1 base, V lost 3 bases, and 1 base had no gene match. The CDR3 has 16 residues. The CDR3 DNA reads TGTGCCAGCAGCGCGACTAGCGGGGGGGGCACAGATACGCAGTATTTT. The encoded protein is CASSATSGGGTDTQYF.

V is TRBV30 and J is TRBJ2-3; TRBD1 might be the D (6 bases). The V gene's germline CDR1 is GTSNPN and CDR2 SVGIG (reference sequence). This CDR3 contains 11 residues. V lost 7 bases, J lost 6 bases, and 11 bases lay in between. This CDR3 is CALQGYDTQYF. The CDR3 DNA reads TGTGCCTTACAGGGATACGATACGCAGTATTTT.

The genes are TRBV18 and TRBJ1-1; unclear D gene. Looked up from germline, CDR1 is KGHSH and CDR2 is LQKENI. The CDR3 runs to 16 residues. Trimming removed 8 bases at V and 0 bases at J, with 19 bases between. The CDR3 nucleotides read TGTGCCAGCACCGCCGGCGGCAGCCCTATGAACACTGAAGCTTTCTTT. As protein: CASTAGGSPMNTEAFF.

By share, this clone ranks as medium-sized. This chain uses TRBV9 with TRBJ2-5; 8 nucleotides align to TRBD2. Germline V gives CDR1 SGDLS, CDR2 YYNGEE. This CDR3 is built from 15 residues. The V gene end was trimmed by 4 bases and the J gene end by 4 bases; junction bases not matched to a gene: 9. CDR3 in DNA: TGTGCCAGCAGCACTGATAGCGGGGCGGGAGAGACCCAGTACTTC. It encodes CASSTDSGAGETQYF.

This clone was found a few times. The rearrangement links TRBV7-6 to TRBJ2-2; perhaps TRBD1 as D (5 bases). The germline CDR1 and CDR2 sequences are SGHVS and FNYEAQ. This CDR3 contains 15 residues. V was trimmed by 3 bases and J by 0 bases, leaving 8 bases between them. For the CDR3, the DNA is TGTGCCAGCAGCTTTGCCAGGGCGAACACCGGGGAGCTGTTTTTT. Amino acid sequence: CASSFARANTGELFF.

The chain couples TRBV10-3 to TRBJ1-5, with a tentative D call TRBD1 (5 bases). Trimming took off 2 bases at V and 7 bases at J, with 24 bases between the two ends. The CDR3 is 18 residues long. CDR1 is ENHRY, CDR2 SYGVKD, per germline. The CDR3 sequence is CAISEDPGIGSVGQPQHF. CDR3 nucleotide sequence: TGTGCCATCAGTGAGGACCCAGGGATCGGCTCGGTTGGGCAGCCCCAGCATTTT.

This chain joins TRBV18 and TRBJ1-5; possibly TRBD1 for D (6 bases). The CDR3 extends over 14 amino acids. Germline CDR1 is KGHSH and CDR2 is LQKENI. Trimming removed 2 bases at V and 6 bases at J, with 11 bases between. CDR3 loop: CASSPIQGGQPQHF. The CDR3 DNA reads TGTGCCAGCTCACCAATACAGGGAGGTCAGCCCCAGCATTTT.

The CDR3 here is CASSRRNTGELFF. In DNA, the CDR3 is TGTGCCAGCAGCCGCAGGAACACCGGGGAGCTGTTTTTT. This chain connects TRBV9 to TRBJ2-2, with D unclear. This CDR3 spans 13 amino acids. In germline, CDR1 is SGDLS, CDR2 YYNGEE. V was clipped by 4 bases and J by 1 base, with 5 bases between them. The complete variable domain, with remaining parts taken from reference TRBV9 and TRBJ2-2, reads DSGVTQTPKHLITATGQRVTLRCSPRSGDLSVYWYQQSLDQGLQFLIQYYNGEERAKGNILERFSAQQFPDLHSELNLSSLELGDSALYFCASSRRNTGELFFGEGSRLTVL.

This clone was counted only a few times. The chain is built from TRBV29-1 and TRBJ2-3, with 7 bases aligning to TRBD1. CDR1 is SQVTM and CDR2 is ANQGSEA in the germline V gene. The CDR3 covers 16 residues. With V trimmed by 1 base and J by 0 bases, 7 bases remained unmatched. The CDR3 reads CSVEGAAGGSTDTQYF. The CDR3 bases are TGCAGCGTTGAAGGGGCCGCAGGGGGTAGCACAGATACGCAGTATTTT.

This clone turned up a few times. This sequence joins TRBV28 and TRBJ1-3; D unclear. Per germline, CDR1 MDHEN and CDR2 SYDVKM. The CDR3 totals 17 residues. Trimming removed 5 bases from V and 0 bases from J, with 17 bases in between. DNA for the CDR3: TGTGCCAGCAGTCCCTTTGGGGTAATGGTCTCTGGAAACACCATATATTTT. Translation: CASSPFGVMVSGNTIYF.

Only a few counts were recorded for this clone. This chain uses TRBV6-8 with TRBJ2-1; 12 bases line up with TRBD2. Germline V gene sequence: CDR1 MNHGY, CDR2 SAAAGT. This CDR3 has 13 amino acids. Losses at the gene ends were 10 bases for V and 7 bases for J; bases not matched to a gene: 5. CDR3 loop: CATRLAGENEQFF. The CDR3 DNA sequence: TGTGCCACCCGACTAGCGGGGGAGAATGAGCAGTTCTTC.